The T cell receptor beta chain described here comes from a study of tumor-infiltrating lymphocytes in primary liver carcinoma. Study information: Enrolled patients were male and female, aged 30 to 69 years. Study-level findings and limits: No more than about 8-24% of top clones could be seen in all five tumor regions. Tumors had a significantly higher top-250-clone fraction than blood (p = 0.039). Pairs of tumor regions overlapped more than tumor-adjacent and tumor-blood pairs did.

V gave up 0 bases and J gave up 4 bases, with 6 bases separating them. The CDR3 totals 13 residues. It was from roughly 20-30 mg of unsorted bulk tissue that RNA and DNA were co-extracted. Production of TCR beta cDNA used about 500 ng total RNA together with a constant-region primer. ARM-PCR, slightly modified, supplied the TCR beta libraries through three nested multiplex PCR rounds. TRBV1-TRBV30 forward primers paired with a C-beta reverse primer were used in the first two PCR rounds, which ran about 11 cycles each. TCRdb analysed the multiplex PCR reads with MiXCR anew, one entry per CDR3 protein. Among roughly 100,000 distinct CDR3 sequences listed, around 83% were seen once. Regarding this clonotype: Its specificity is unknown.

This sequence originates from a man in his forties or fifties with primary liver carcinoma and hepatitis B virus infection. The sequenced material came from liver tumor tissue from sampling region 3. Subset specified: tumor region T3, left-lateral pole. The chain uses TRBV12-3 or TRBV12-4 and TRBJ2-5, with no clear D. Written as DNA, the CDR3 is TGTGCCAGCAGTTTAGCGGTAATAGAGACCCAGTACTTC. It yields the protein CASSLAVIETQYF.